This T cell receptor (beta chain) was identified during a study of regulatory T cells in long-lasting Graves disease. Study results and limitations: Less diverse TCR repertoires were seen in persistent Graves' patients than in newly diagnosed ones.

Sample time point: newly diagnosed GD, antithyroid drugs for less than 3 months. The authors made the TCR library using RNA they extracted from PBMCs. V was cut by 5 bases and J by 6 bases, with 16 bases left in between. The V gene's germline CDR1 is SGHTA and CDR2 FQGNSA. The CDR3 covers 15 residues. In this sample, this clonotype turned up many times. Its specificity is unknown. Through Arm-PCR of CDR3 regions and iRepertoire HTBI primers, TCR beta libraries were built. TCRdb fed the multiplex PCR reads into MiXCR, producing one record per CDR3 protein. Here the sample spans over 450,000 distinct CDR3 sequences, around 12% being singletons. The sample also formed part of further work on T cells in Graves' hyperthyroidism and ophthalmopathy.

The clonotype comes from a woman aged 25-40 years with Graves disease. Source: peripheral blood mononuclear cells (PBMCs), taken at new diagnosis, from a patient treated with antithyroid drugs. The gene calls are TRBV7-2 and TRBJ1-4; a weak D match, TRBD1 (5 bases). CDR3 sequence (DNA): TGTGCCAGCAGCAGCAGGAGGGGCGGCTATGAAAAACTGTTTTTT. Its translation: CASSSRRGGYEKLFF.